This paragraph reports one T cell receptor (beta chain). This sample is drawn from a study of shared T cell receptors in the human thymus. CDR1 and CDR2 from the germline V gene are SGHDN and FVKESK. CDR3 length: 20 amino acids. V lost 1 base to trimming and J lost 4 bases, with 25 bases between them. Only in-frame clones appear in the TCRdb table, and some are missing; sequencing was by immunoSEQ multiplex PCR. The sample consists of roughly 560,000 clones, around 78% of them appearing once. These sequences were also reported in another study, on human thymus T cells. Per that paper: From resections taken during corrective heart surgery, the thymus tissue was obtained.

V is TRBV14 and J is TRBJ2-2; D is perhaps TRBD1 (6 bases). This TCR derives from a boy under two years old with a congenital heart defect. The specimen sequenced was thymocytes. The CDR3 sequence is CASSQGLNGLGHKSTGELFF. CDR3 bases: TGTGCCAGCAGCCAAGGACTCAACGGCTTGGGACACAAATCCACCGGGGAGCTGTTTTTT. Looking up the rest from reference TRBV14 and TRBJ2-2 gives the full variable domain: EAGVTQFPSHSVIEKGQTVTLRCDPISGHDNLYWYRRVMGKEIKFLLHFVKESKQDESGMPNNRFLAERTGGTYSTLKVQPAELEDSGVYFCASSQGLNGLGHKSTGELFFGEGSRLTVL.